This entry lists 5 T cell receptor beta chains sequenced from one sample in a study of shared clonotypes between healthy human individuals. The method was immunoSEQ multiplex PCR; TCRdb's version includes in-frame clones alone and lacks a portion of them. The sample holds about 2.4 million clones, roughly 93% seen once. The sequenced material came from naive CD4+ T cells from PBMCs. This sample's subset: CD45RA+ positively selected. These receptors were collected from a man between 18 and 35 years old in good health. Some clones in this sample may be carry-over from other donors' samples.

As regards this clone: The sample has other DNA sequences that encode this CDR3 too. This chain links TRBV11-2 with TRBJ1-2, with a weak D call TRBD1 (5 bases). Germline CDR1 SGHAT, CDR2 FQNNGV. This CDR3 has 12 residues. Between the trimmed V and J ends, which lost 4 bases and 6 bases, there was a span of 9 bases. CDR3 DNA sequence: TGTGCCAGCAGCTGGGGGGGAGATGGCTACACCTTC. This codes for CASSWGGDGYTF.

V usage is TRBV28 and J usage is TRBJ1-1; 10 bases are a match to TRBD1. The CDR3 runs 14 residues. Unmatched junction bases numbered 4, after V lost 6 bases and J lost 3 bases. CDR1 is MDHEN, CDR2 SYDVKM, per germline. The CDR3 reads CASRQDRGDTEAFF. DNA for the CDR3: TGTGCCAGCAGGCAGGACAGGGGGGACACTGAAGCTTTCTTT.

V gene TRBV5-4 combines with J gene TRBJ1-2; 7 positions match TRBD1. Germline V gene lookup returns CDR1 SGHNT and CDR2 YYREEE (reference sequence). The CDR3 loop spans 14 amino acids. V was clipped by 4 bases and J by 8 bases; unmatched bases: 11. The CDR3 nucleotides read TGTGCCAGCAGCCACTCGGCAGGGGGGGGAGGCTACACCTTC. Translated: CASSHSAGGGGYTF.

This clone was counted once. The rearrangement joins TRBV6-6 to TRBJ1-3; D is unresolved. CDR1 and CDR2 from the germline V gene are MNHNY and SVGAGI (reference sequence). Trimming took 4 bases from V and 0 from J, leaving 7 bases between them. The CDR3 spans 14 residues. The CDR3 DNA sequence: TGTGCCAGCAGTTCTACACACTCTGGAAACACCATATATTTT. Protein product: CASSSTHSGNTIYF.

DNA for the CDR3: TGTGCCAGCGGTCTAAGCGGGAGGCCAGATACGCAGTATTTT. Its protein product is CASGLSGRPDTQYF. The rearrangement joins TRBV28 to TRBJ2-3, with 9 bases that match TRBD2. From germline, CDR1 is MDHEN and CDR2 SYDVKM. The CDR3 covers 14 residues. J lost 4 bases, V lost 8 bases, and 7 bases had no gene match.